Each of the 26 T cell receptor beta chains below was sequenced from the same sample in a study of blood T cell repertoires in COVID-19. Only in-frame clones appear in the TCRdb table, and some are missing; sequencing was by immunoSEQ multiplex PCR. Here the sample spans 70,000 or so clones, approximately 90% being singletons. Sequencing was performed on peripheral blood. The receptors derive from a man aged 70-80 years with active or convalescent COVID-19.

V and J are TRBV6-2 or TRBV6-3 and TRBJ1-2; TRBD1 aligns across 9 bases. The CDR3 spans 14 residues. Germline V gives CDR1 MNHEY, CDR2 SVGEGT. Unmatched junction bases numbered 4, after V lost 2 bases and J lost 6 bases. The CDR3 reads CASSYLRQGDGYTF. The CDR3 DNA reads as TGTGCCAGCAGTTACCTTCGACAGGGGGATGGCTACACCTTC.

The genes are TRBV29-1 and TRBJ2-1; 12 bases fit TRBD1. Per germline, CDR1 SQVTM and CDR2 ANQGSEA. V shed 3 bases and J 7 bases; nucleotides not matched to a gene: 7. CDR3 length equals 15 residues. The CDR3 DNA reads as TGCAGCGTTGACCTCGGGGACAGGGGGCGGAATGAGCAGTTCTTC. It encodes CSVDLGDRGRNEQFF.

CDR3 amino acids: CASGTGKGEQYF. DNA for the CDR3: TGTGCCAGCGGGACAGGGAAAGGGGAGCAGTACTTC. The rearrangement links TRBV5-4 to TRBJ2-7; the match to TRBD1 covers 9 bases. There are 12 residues in the CDR3. J lost 7 bases, V lost 7 bases, and 6 bases had no gene match. The V gene's germline CDR1 is SGHNT and CDR2 YYREEE (reference sequence).

V is TRBV6-6 and J is TRBJ2-7; 7 positions agree with TRBD1. V gave up 2 bases and J gave up 4 bases; unmatched junction bases: 5. This CDR3 spans 14 amino acids. CDR1 MNHNY and CDR2 SVGAGI come from the germline V gene (reference sequence). CDR3 nucleotide sequence: TGTGCCAGCAGTTACACAGGGGCTGGGTACGAGCAGTACTTC. This codes for CASSYTGAGYEQYF.

The V call is TRBV10-2, the J call TRBJ2-5; weak D call: TRBD1 (6 bases). Per the germline V gene, CDR1 is WSHSY and CDR2 is SAAADI. The CDR3 extends over 14 amino acids. The V end was cut by 5 bases, the J end by 4 bases, with 14 bases between. CDR3 sequence (DNA): TGCGCCAGCAGTATACACAGGGTAGGAGAGACCCAGTACTTC. Its protein is CASSIHRVGETQYF.

The chain combines TRBV2 with TRBJ2-7; 7 bases are a match to TRBD2. The CDR3 consists of 15 residues. The junction had 5 bases not matched to a gene; V was cut back by 3 bases and J by 0 bases. Germline V gene sequence: CDR1 SNHLY, CDR2 FYNNEI. The CDR3 DNA reads as TGTGCCAGCAGTGATGGGCTAGCGGTCTCCTACGAGCAGTACTTC. Translation: CASSDGLAVSYEQYF.

The chain couples TRBV4-1 to TRBJ1-1; possible D gene TRBD1, 5 bases. CDR1 MGHRA and CDR2 YSYEKL come from the germline V gene. Trimming shortened V by 3 bases and J by 0 bases, and 11 bases separated the two germline ends. The CDR3 is 15 residues long. In nucleotides, the CDR3 is TGCGCCAGCAGCCAGGAAACAGGAGTGAACACTGAAGCTTTCTTT. This codes for CASSQETGVNTEAFF.

The chain carries TRBV19 and TRBJ2-1, with TRBD2 matching 7 bases. This CDR3 has 16 residues. CDR1 is LNHDA and CDR2 is SQIVND in the germline V gene (reference sequence). Losses at the gene ends were 1 base for V and 6 bases for J; bases not matched to a gene: 9. CDR3 in DNA: TGTGCCAGTAGTATAGGCTGGGGGTGGGAGGGCAATGAGCAGTTCTTC. As protein: CASSIGWGWEGNEQFF.

There are a few counts of this clone. J is TRBJ1-4 and V is TRBV5-6; 7 bases are a match to TRBD1. This CDR3 has 14 amino acids. The germline CDR1 and CDR2 sequences are SGHDT and YYEEEE. The J segment lost 6 bases and the V segment lost 3 bases, leaving 5 bases of the junction unmatched. The CDR3 DNA reads TGTGCCAGCAGCTCGGGACAGACCTATGAAAAACTGTTTTTT. This encodes CASSSGQTYEKLFF.

The CDR3 region has the DNA TGTGCCAGCAGTGAAACGGGGGGGCAGGGTCAGCCCCAGCATTTT. The encoded protein is CASSETGGQGQPQHF. This chain links TRBV6-1 with TRBJ1-5; maybe TRBD1 (6 bases). Looked up from germline, CDR1 is MNHNS and CDR2 is SASEGT. Trimming removed 2 bases at V and 6 bases at J, with 14 bases between. The CDR3 totals 15 residues.

Written as DNA, the CDR3 is TGTGCCAGTAGGACGACGACCTCAGGGGGAACTGAAGCTTTCTTT. Its protein product is CASRTTTSGGTEAFF. The chain uses TRBV19 and TRBJ1-1, with TRBD1 matching 7 bases. CDR1 and CDR2 from the germline V gene are LNHDA and SQIVND (reference sequence). With V trimmed by 6 bases and J by 5 bases, 12 bases remained unmatched. This CDR3 is built from 15 residues. The entire variable domain, with the rest obtained from reference TRBV19 and TRBJ1-1, is as follows: DGGITQSPKYLFRKEGQNVTLSCEQNLNHDAMYWYRQDPGQGLRLIYYSQIVNDFQKGDIAEGYSVSREKKESFPLTVTSAQKNPTAFYLCASRTTTSGGTEAFFGQGTRLTVV.

The chain links TRBV5-1 to TRBJ1-1; no clear D gene. V was pared by 3 bases and J by 6 bases, with 18 bases between. The CDR3 has 15 residues. The V gene's germline CDR1 is SGHRS and CDR2 YFSETQ. DNA of the CDR3: TGCGCCAGCAGCTGGTCGGAGGGAAGTGGCTCTGAAGCTTTCTTT. Translating gives CASSWSEGSGSEAFF.

V is TRBV5-1 and J is TRBJ1-1, with D perhaps TRBD1 (6 bases). The CDR3 totals 17 residues. Trimming cost V 0 bases and J 0 bases, with 15 bases left between them. Germline V gives CDR1 SGHRS, CDR2 YFSETQ. The CDR3, as DNA: TGCGCCAGCAGCTTGGTTCAGGGGAGGGGAATGAACACTGAAGCTTTCTTT. It yields the protein CASSLVQGRGMNTEAFF.

The chain links TRBV14 to TRBJ2-1; TRBD1 matches at 8 bases. In germline, CDR1 is SGHDN, CDR2 FVKESK. The CDR3 runs to 15 residues. Trimming at V came to 4 bases and at J to 9 bases, leaving 11 bases not matched to a gene. CDR3 protein: CASSPRQGRFGEQFF. CDR3 nucleotides: TGTGCCAGCAGCCCGAGACAGGGGCGGTTTGGTGAGCAGTTCTTC. The full variable domain, rest sourced from reference TRBV14 and TRBJ2-1, is EAGVTQFPSHSVIEKGQTVTLRCDPISGHDNLYWYRRVMGKEIKFLLHFVKESKQDESGMPNNRFLAERTGGTYSTLKVQPAELEDSGVYFCASSPRQGRFGEQFFGPGTRLTVL.

The rearrangement uses TRBV11-2 and TRBJ1-1; the D is unclear. V was clipped by 4 bases and J by 6 bases, with 9 bases between them. Germline V gives CDR1 SGHAT, CDR2 FQNNGV. The CDR3 contains 12 residues. CDR3 residues: CASSYPGAEAFF. The CDR3 region has the DNA TGTGCCAGCAGCTACCCCGGGGCTGAAGCTTTCTTT.

This clone occurred a few times. The rearrangement uses TRBV12-3 or TRBV12-4 and TRBJ1-3; unclear D gene. This CDR3 contains 13 residues. V lost 3 bases and J 4 bases, leaving 7 bases between the germline ends. The CDR3 sequence is CASSFLEGNTIYF. CDR3 bases: TGTGCCAGCAGTTTTCTTGAGGGAAACACCATATATTTT.

The rearrangement joins TRBV19 to TRBJ1-2; a weak D match, TRBD1 (6 bases). Germline V lookup: CDR1 LNHDA, CDR2 SQIVND (reference sequence). The CDR3 consists of 13 residues. Trimming pared 5 bases from V and 3 bases from J, leaving 10 bases between. The DNA of the CDR3 is TGTGCCAGTAGTCCCGGACAGTACTATGGCTACACCTTC. Translating it yields CASSPGQYYGYTF.

The chain joins TRBV29-1 to TRBJ1-4, with D perhaps matching TRBD1 (6 bases). This CDR3 comprises 11 residues. The V end was cut by 4 bases, the J end by 6 bases, with 6 bases between. Germline-derived CDR1 and CDR2 are SQVTM and ANQGSEA. CDR3 loop: CSVGTDEKLFF. CDR3 in DNA: TGCAGCGTTGGGACAGATGAAAAACTGTTTTTT. The variable domain in full, completed from reference TRBV29-1 and TRBJ1-4, reads SAVISQKPSRDICQRGTSLTIQCQVDSQVTMMFWYRQQPGQSLTLIATANQGSEATYESGFVIDKFPISRPNLTFSTLTVSNMSPEDSSIYLCSVGTDEKLFFGSGTQLSVL.

V usage is TRBV10-3 and J usage is TRBJ2-7; tentative D call: TRBD1 (5 bases). V was trimmed by 8 bases and J by 2 bases, leaving 13 bases between them. CDR3 length: 13 residues. Germline CDR1 is ENHRY and CDR2 is SYGVKD. CDR3 region: CAIGYRTPYEQYF. CDR3 DNA sequence: TGTGCCATCGGATACAGGACACCCTACGAGCAGTACTTC.

The CDR3 DNA sequence: TGTGCCAGCAGCGTAGATCCATGGAGCTCTGGAAACACCATATATTTT. It codes for CASSVDPWSSGNTIYF. The gene calls are TRBV9 and TRBJ1-3; D gene unclear. The germline V and J ends were trimmed by 0 bases and 0 bases, with 10 bases remaining between them. CDR3 length: 16 residues. Germline values: CDR1 SGDLS, CDR2 YYNGEE.

Concerning this clone: An end of the junction differs from the germline gene, which may be a read error. The genes are TRBV28 and TRBJ1-2; TRBD1 agrees at 7 bases. Germline CDR1 and CDR2: MDHEN and SYDVKM. The CDR3 totals 15 residues. Written as DNA, the CDR3 is TGTGCCAGCAGTTTTCTCACAGGGGCTTCCTATCGCTACACCTTC. It specifies CASSFLTGASYRYTF.

The chain is built from TRBV28 and TRBJ1-5, with no clear D. V shed 4 bases and J shed 8 bases, with 15 bases lying between them. The germline V gene encodes CDR1 MDHEN and CDR2 SYDVKM. This CDR3 is 14 amino acids long. This CDR3 is CASSSSGRLEPQHF. The CDR3 region has the DNA TGTGCCAGCAGTTCAAGCGGACGGCTCGAGCCCCAGCATTTT.

The chain has TRBV6-2 or TRBV6-3 and TRBJ2-7, with D unclear. V was clipped by 2 bases and J by 7 bases, with 9 bases between them. Germline V CDR1 and CDR2: MNHEY, SVGEGT. There are 12 residues in the CDR3. The CDR3 bases are TGTGCCAGCAGTTACGGAGCGAGGGAGCAGTACTTC. It codes for CASSYGAREQYF.

The chain is built from TRBV27 and TRBJ1-2; TRBD1 aligns across 7 bases. Germline V gives CDR1 MNHEY, CDR2 SMNVEV (reference sequence). This CDR3 region has 14 residues. V was clipped by 8 bases and J by 7 bases; unmatched bases: 13. The CDR3 spells CASAPGQQFGGYTF. CDR3 DNA sequence: TGTGCCAGCGCTCCGGGACAGCAATTCGGTGGCTACACCTTC.

This clone was counted a few times. V usage is TRBV19 and J usage is TRBJ1-2; D remains ambiguous. The CDR3 is 13 residues long. Germline CDR1 is LNHDA and CDR2 is SQIVND (reference sequence). Trimming took off 2 bases at V and 8 bases at J, with 12 bases between the two ends. The CDR3 coding sequence is TGTGCCAGTAGTATATCCCCACCCGGGGGCTACACCTTC. It specifies CASSISPPGGYTF. Full variable domain (outside the CDR3, taken from reference TRBV19 and TRBJ1-2): DGGITQSPKYLFRKEGQNVTLSCEQNLNHDAMYWYRQDPGQGLRLIYYSQIVNDFQKGDIAEGYSVSREKKESFPLTVTSAQKNPTAFYLCASSISPPGGYTFGSGTRLTVV.

This rearrangement joins TRBV9 to TRBJ1-1; D uncertain. The CDR3 sequence is 14 residues long. The germline V and J ends were trimmed by 0 bases and 4 bases, with 10 bases remaining between them. Germline-derived CDR1 and CDR2 are SGDLS and YYNGEE. CDR3 coding DNA: TGTGCCAGCAGCGTAGACGTCCGGGTCACTGAAGCTTTCTTT. Encoded protein: CASSVDVRVTEAFF. Looking up the rest from reference TRBV9 and TRBJ1-1 gives the full variable domain: DSGVTQTPKHLITATGQRVTLRCSPRSGDLSVYWYQQSLDQGLQFLIQYYNGEERAKGNILERFSAQQFPDLHSELNLSSLELGDSALYFCASSVDVRVTEAFFGQGTRLTVV.